The 31 T cell receptor beta chains given below trace back to one sample, sequenced in a study of blood T cell repertoires in COVID-19. The table came from immunoSEQ multiplex PCR; TCRdb's copy has only in-frame clones and leaves some out. The table shows under 150,000 clones, with roughly 90% occurring only once. Input material: peripheral blood. The receptors originated from a man between 50 and 59 years old with active or convalescent COVID-19.

This clone came up a few times. The chain couples TRBV4-2 to TRBJ1-5, with no clear D. This CDR3 is 17 amino acids long. Germline-derived CDR1 and CDR2 are LGHNA and YNFKEQ. V was cut by 0 bases and J by 2 bases, with 14 bases left in between. For the CDR3, the DNA is TGTGCCAGCAGCCAAGACGGCCAGTCTGCGGGCAATCAGCCCCAGCATTTT. Encoded protein: CASSQDGQSAGNQPQHF.

This clone was seen a few times. The chain combines TRBV6-5 with TRBJ1-1; 9 bases line up with TRBD1. Germline CDR1 MNHEY, CDR2 SVGAGI. V shed 4 bases, J shed 1 base, and the junction held 1 base outside the gene matches. This CDR3 comprises 14 residues. As DNA, the CDR3 is TGTGCCAGCAGTTGGACAGGGGAGAACACTGAAGCTTTCTTT. Protein sequence: CASSWTGENTEAFF.

The rearrangement links TRBV11-2 to TRBJ2-1; possible D gene TRBD2, 5 bases. V gave up 1 base and J gave up 6 bases, with 13 bases separating them. CDR1 SGHAT and CDR2 FQNNGV come from the germline V gene. The CDR3 loop spans 15 amino acids. CDR3 nucleotides: TGTGCCAGCAGCTTAGGGGCTAGCTTCTTCAATGAGCAGTTCTTC. This translates into CASSLGASFFNEQFF.

This chain joins TRBV9 and TRBJ2-2, with TRBD2 identical over 7 bases. Germline-derived CDR1 and CDR2 are SGDLS and YYNGEE. J lost 5 bases, V lost 0 bases, and 16 bases had no gene match. The CDR3 is 19 residues long. This CDR3 is CASSVVPLGAGVSTGELFF. CDR3 DNA: TGTGCCAGCAGCGTAGTCCCCCTTGGGGCGGGAGTTAGTACCGGGGAGCTGTTTTTT.

This rearrangement joins TRBV6-4 to TRBJ2-3; tentative D call: TRBD1 (6 bases). This CDR3 is built from 15 residues. Per the germline V gene, CDR1 is MRHNA and CDR2 is SNTAGT. V was trimmed by 2 bases and J by 1 base, leaving 10 bases between them. The CDR3 DNA follows: TGTGCCAGCAGTGACCGGGGACAAGGCACAGATACGCAGTATTTT. Translated, it gives CASSDRGQGTDTQYF.

The chain employs TRBV6-5 and TRBJ1-4, with a weak D call TRBD1 (5 bases). This CDR3 is 15 amino acids long. V lost 4 bases and J lost 5, with 14 bases in between. Germline assignment: CDR1 MNHEY and CDR2 SVGAGI. CDR3 nucleotide sequence: TGTGCCAGCAGTTTCACCTCAGGGAAGAATGAAAAACTGTTTTTT. This encodes CASSFTSGKNEKLFF.

The genes are TRBV5-8 and TRBJ1-2, with no clear D. Germline V gene lookup returns CDR1 SGHTS and CDR2 YDEGEE. With 1 base removed from V and 8 bases from J, the gap between germline ends came to 9 bases. CDR3 size: 12 residues. CDR3 sequence reads: CASSLTVRGYTF. CDR3 in DNA: TGTGCCAGCAGCTTGACAGTCAGAGGCTACACCTTC.

This chain joins TRBV7-9 and TRBJ2-7; 8 nucleotides align to TRBD1. CDR1 SEHNR and CDR2 FQNEAQ come from the germline V gene (reference sequence). CDR3 length equals 15 residues. V dropped 4 bases and J dropped 3; count of bases not matched to a gene: 8. The CDR3 DNA reads as TGTGCCAGCAGCTCTACGGACAGGGAAGGCTACGAGCAGTACTTC. Translating gives CASSSTDREGYEQYF.

The J gene is TRBJ2-1, the V gene TRBV11-2; TRBD2 aligns across 9 bases. Per the germline V gene, CDR1 is SGHAT and CDR2 is FQNNGV. Trimming at V came to 4 bases and at J to 7 bases, leaving 11 bases not matched to a gene. The CDR3 is 16 residues long. The CDR3 protein is CASSSRGSGSKNEQFF. The CDR3 DNA reads as TGTGCCAGCAGCTCCCGGGGTAGCGGGAGTAAGAATGAGCAGTTCTTC.

V gene TRBV7-2 combines with J gene TRBJ2-1, with TRBD2 matching over 14 bases. CDR3 length equals 15 residues. The V segment lost 5 bases and the J segment 7 bases; nucleotides outside the gene matches: 4. The germline V gene encodes CDR1 SGHTA and CDR2 FQGNSA. CDR3 bases: TGTGCCAGCAGCGGGACTAGCGGGAGAGGGAATGAGCAGTTCTTC. It encodes CASSGTSGRGNEQFF.

The CDR3: CAISASSGIDTQYF. CDR3 DNA sequence: TGTGCCATCAGTGCATCTAGCGGGATAGATACGCAGTATTTT. The chain recombines TRBV10-3 with TRBJ2-3, with 9 bases fitting TRBD2. V gave up 4 bases and J gave up 5 bases; unmatched junction bases: 4. Germline V CDR1 and CDR2: ENHRY, SYGVKD. This CDR3 has 14 amino acids.

This clone was detected once. The chain joins TRBV21-1 to TRBJ1-5; TRBD1 is the table's D call, not checked against the DNA. TRBV21-1 is assigned pseudogene status. This CDR3 is built from 15 residues. The CDR3 here is CASSNEGASNQPQHF. CDR3 coding DNA: TGTGCCAGCAGCAACGAGGGGGCGAGCAATCAGCCCCAGCATTTT.

The chain combines TRBV5-1 with TRBJ2-7; the match to TRBD1 covers 10 bases. This CDR3 has 16 amino acids. The germline V gene encodes CDR1 SGHRS and CDR2 YFSETQ. With V trimmed by 0 bases and J by 3 bases, 6 bases remained unmatched. In DNA form, the CDR3 reads TGCGCCAGCAGCTTGGGCCCCCGGGACAGGGGCTACGAGCAGTACTTC. Translating it yields CASSLGPRDRGYEQYF.

This chain links TRBV5-1 with TRBJ1-1; 11 bases map to TRBD1. This CDR3 is built from 15 residues. Germline assignment: CDR1 SGHRS and CDR2 YFSETQ. V was clipped by 1 base and J by 5 bases; unmatched bases: 4. CDR3 nucleotides: TGCGCCAGCAGCTTGTTGGGGACAGGGGGTACTGAAGCTTTCTTT. Its protein is CASSLLGTGGTEAFF.

This sequence joins TRBV19 and TRBJ2-5; 7 nucleotides line up with TRBD1. The CDR3 has 17 amino acids. V gave up 1 base and J gave up 7 bases; unmatched junction bases: 15. The germline gives CDR1 LNHDA, CDR2 SQIVND (reference sequence). The CDR3 loop is CASSIAGPGTERGTQYF. DNA for the CDR3: TGTGCCAGTAGTATAGCCGGCCCCGGGACAGAGAGGGGGACCCAGTACTTC.

The chain couples TRBV5-1 to TRBJ1-5; TRBD1 might be the D (6 bases). The CDR3 length is 15 residues. The germline V gene has CDR1 SGHRS and CDR2 YFSETQ. V dropped 1 base and J dropped 5 bases, with 13 bases sitting between them. The chain's CDR3 is CASSLRAGGDQPQHF. CDR3 nucleotides: TGCGCCAGCAGCTTGAGAGCTGGGGGCGATCAGCCCCAGCATTTT.

The rearrangement joins TRBV2 to TRBJ1-4; 8 nucleotides align to TRBD1. Per the germline V gene, CDR1 is SNHLY and CDR2 is FYNNEI. Losses at the gene ends were 8 bases for V and 8 bases for J; bases not matched to a gene: 7. CDR3 length equals 13 residues. Here the CDR3 DNA reads TGTGCCAGCTCCCGGGACAGGTCGGAAAAACTGTTTTTT. Translated, it gives CASSRDRSEKLFF.

V gene TRBV11-2 combines with J gene TRBJ2-2, with unresolved D. V lost 2 bases and J 1 base, leaving 5 bases between the germline ends. This CDR3 region has 14 residues. Germline CDR1 reads SGHAT; CDR2 reads FQNNGV. The CDR3 bases are TGTGCCAGCAGCTTACAGGAGAACACCGGGGAGCTGTTTTTT. It is translated as CASSLQENTGELFF.

The rearrangement joins TRBV27 to TRBJ2-3; 10 bases agree with TRBD2. This CDR3 is built from 17 residues. The trim removed 2 bases at V and 0 bases at J, leaving 5 bases unmatched. Germline V gene sequence: CDR1 MNHEY, CDR2 SMNVEV (reference sequence). The CDR3 is CASSLGLADPSTDTQYF. CDR3 coding DNA: TGTGCCAGCAGTTTAGGACTAGCGGACCCTAGCACAGATACGCAGTATTTT.

This chain uses TRBV19 with TRBJ1-5; 11 nucleotides line up with TRBD1. Germline V gives CDR1 LNHDA, CDR2 SQIVND (reference sequence). The CDR3 is made up of 17 amino acids. V gave up 3 bases and J gave up 1 base; unmatched junction bases: 5. CDR3: CASSIGTGGWSNQPQHF. The CDR3 DNA sequence: TGTGCCAGTAGTATCGGGACAGGGGGATGGAGCAATCAGCCCCAGCATTTT.

V is TRBV28 and J is TRBJ1-2, with 8 nucleotides matching TRBD1. V lost 6 bases and J lost 8; bases outside the gene matches: 8. Per the germline V gene, CDR1 is MDHEN and CDR2 is SYDVKM. The CDR3 sequence is 13 residues long. The CDR3 reads CASSPDRVRGYTF. The CDR3 DNA reads as TGTGCCAGCAGCCCGGACAGGGTTAGAGGCTACACCTTC.

This clone has only one observation. The chain carries TRBV19 and TRBJ1-2; 8 positions match TRBD1. Trimming cost V 6 bases and J 8 bases; bases outside gene matches: 5. CDR3 length: 12 residues. CDR1 and CDR2 (germline): LNHDA, SQIVND (reference sequence). Here the CDR3 reads CASSRTGFGYTF. The CDR3 bases are TGTGCCAGTAGCCGGACAGGGTTCGGCTACACCTTC.

CDR3 nucleotide sequence: TGTGCCAGCATAGGCAGGCCCGGAGGGATTAATGAGCAGTTCTTC. It yields the protein CASIGRPGGINEQFF. The chain has TRBV2 and TRBJ2-1; possible D gene TRBD2, 6 bases. The CDR3 is 15 amino acids. V was cut by 7 bases and J by 7 bases, with 20 bases left in between. Germline values: CDR1 SNHLY, CDR2 FYNNEI.

V gene TRBV28 combines with J gene TRBJ2-2, with TRBD2 as a possible D gene (6 bases). Deletions cut 2 bases from V and 4 bases from J, with 14 bases between. Germline loops: CDR1 MDHEN, CDR2 SYDVKM. The CDR3 length is 16 residues. CDR3 sequence (DNA): TGTGCCAGCAGTTTACTTGGGGGGTCCGTCACCGGGGAGCTGTTTTTT. This sequence encodes CASSLLGGSVTGELFF.

CDR3 DNA: TGTGCCAGCAGCTTCGGGGTGGACACTGAAGCTTTCTTT. Residues: CASSFGVDTEAFF. The rearrangement uses TRBV7-3 and TRBJ1-1, with D uncertain. Trimming stripped 3 bases from V and 3 bases from J, with 8 bases between. Germline V gives CDR1 SGHTA, CDR2 FQGTGA. The CDR3 length is 13 residues.

The chain carries TRBV9 and TRBJ1-5; tentatively, D is TRBD1 (6 bases). Germline V gene data show CDR1 as SGDLS and CDR2 as YYNGEE. Trimming took 2 bases from V and 7 from J, leaving 16 bases between them. The CDR3 has 15 residues. The CDR3 DNA sequence: TGTGCCAGCAGCGTGGCTCCAGGGGAAGAACAGCCCCAGCATTTT. Its protein product is CASSVAPGEEQPQHF.

This clone was found once. CDR3 region: CASGDRGRRHGYTF. As DNA, the CDR3 is TGTGCCAGTGGCGACAGGGGAAGGCGGCATGGCTACACCTTC. The rearrangement uses TRBV19 and TRBJ1-2, with 8 bases fitting TRBD1. V lost 8 bases to trimming and J lost 6 bases; unmatched junction nucleotides: 11. Germline-derived CDR1 and CDR2 are LNHDA and SQIVND (reference sequence). The CDR3 length is 14 residues.

The V call is TRBV5-6, the J call TRBJ1-6, with TRBD1 matching 9 bases. This CDR3 has 15 amino acids. V lost 3 bases and J lost 8; bases outside the gene matches: 6. Looked up from germline, CDR1 is SGHDT and CDR2 is YYEEEE. CDR3 coding DNA: TGTGCCAGCAGCTATGGGACAGGGAGGTATTCACCCCTCCACTTT. Protein product: CASSYGTGRYSPLHF. The complete variable domain, with remaining parts taken from reference TRBV5-6 and TRBJ1-6, reads DAGVTQSPTHLIKTRGQQVTLRCSPKSGHDTVSWYQQALGQGPQFIFQYYEEEERQRGNFPDRFSGHQFPNYSSELNVNALLLGDSALYLCASSYGTGRYSPLHFGNGTRLTVT.

The chain combines TRBV13 with TRBJ2-1; 8 bases map to TRBD2. The V gene end was trimmed by 2 bases and the J gene end by 7 bases; junction bases not matched to a gene: 7. This CDR3 contains 15 residues. Per the germline V gene, CDR1 is PRHDT and CDR2 is FYEKMQ (reference sequence). CDR3 residues: CASSLSSGSWNEQFF. In nucleotides, the CDR3 is TGTGCCAGCAGCTTATCCAGCGGGAGCTGGAATGAGCAGTTCTTC.

The genes are TRBV18 and TRBJ2-5; the D gene is possibly TRBD1 (6 bases). The CDR3 covers 15 residues. Germline-derived CDR1 and CDR2 are KGHSH and LQKENI. V lost 2 bases, J lost 5 bases, and 15 bases lay in between. In nucleotides, the CDR3 is TGTGCCAGCTCACCATCTACAGGGCCGACGGAGACCCAGTACTTC. It yields the protein CASSPSTGPTETQYF.

The chain combines TRBV27 with TRBJ1-4; D perhaps matches TRBD1 (6 bases). CDR3 length equals 14 residues. Germline V lookup: CDR1 MNHEY, CDR2 SMNVEV (reference sequence). Trimming took 8 bases from V and 4 from J, leaving 14 bases between them. The CDR3 coding sequence is TGTGCCAGCGGCACAGGGCTACTTAATGAAAAACTGTTTTTT. This encodes CASGTGLLNEKLFF.